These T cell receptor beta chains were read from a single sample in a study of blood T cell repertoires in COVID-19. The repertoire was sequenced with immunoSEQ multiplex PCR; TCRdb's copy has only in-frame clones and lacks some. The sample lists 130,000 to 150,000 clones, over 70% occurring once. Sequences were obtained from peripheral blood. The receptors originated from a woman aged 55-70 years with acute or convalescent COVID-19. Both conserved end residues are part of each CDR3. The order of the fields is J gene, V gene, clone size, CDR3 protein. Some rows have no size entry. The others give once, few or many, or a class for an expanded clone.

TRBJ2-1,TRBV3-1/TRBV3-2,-,CASSQGMAPSSYNEQFF
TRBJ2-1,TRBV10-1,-,CASSYGLATHNEQFF
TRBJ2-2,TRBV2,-,CASGVAGGRLSGELFF
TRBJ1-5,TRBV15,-,CATSDPGGRQPQHF
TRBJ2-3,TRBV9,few,CASSVWTGESTDTQYF
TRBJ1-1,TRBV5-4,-,CASSSHSQNTEAFF
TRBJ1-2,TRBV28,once,CASSLEGGWYGYTF
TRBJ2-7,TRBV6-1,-,CASSESPRTKFSYEQYF
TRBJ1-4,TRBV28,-,CASGQMAEGEKLFF
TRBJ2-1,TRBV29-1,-,CSVEGQGSEQFF
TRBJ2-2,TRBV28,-,CASSPLGGTGGATGELFF
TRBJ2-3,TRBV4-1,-,CASSQDRGLVHPLAQYF
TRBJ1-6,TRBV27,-,CASSLQGKYSPLHF
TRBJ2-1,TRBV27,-,CASSFSTSTSGYNEQFF
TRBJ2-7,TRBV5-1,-,CASSLGAGVATYEQYF
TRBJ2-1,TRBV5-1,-,CASSFGLAGDNEQFF
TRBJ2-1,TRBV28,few,CASSLWRPGLATNEQFF
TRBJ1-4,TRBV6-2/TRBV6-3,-,CASSYQRTNEKLFF
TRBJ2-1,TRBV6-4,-,CASSETSSGEQFF
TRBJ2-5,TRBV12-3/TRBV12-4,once,CASSKIASVTQYF
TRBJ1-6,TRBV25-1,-,CASKGGSNSPLHF